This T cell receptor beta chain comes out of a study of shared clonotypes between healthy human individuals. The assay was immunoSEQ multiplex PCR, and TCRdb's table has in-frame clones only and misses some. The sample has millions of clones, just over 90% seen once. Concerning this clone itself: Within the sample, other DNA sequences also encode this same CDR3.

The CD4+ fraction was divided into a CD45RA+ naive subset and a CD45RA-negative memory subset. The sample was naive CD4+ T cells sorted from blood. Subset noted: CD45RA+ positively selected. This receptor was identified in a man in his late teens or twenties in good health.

The CDR3 loop is CASSPPVSGNTIYF. DNA of the CDR3: TGTGCCAGCTCACCCCCCGTCTCTGGAAACACCATATATTTT. The genes are TRBV18 and TRBJ1-3; D unclear. The CDR3 runs 14 residues. Germline V CDR1 and CDR2: KGHSH, LQKENI. Between the trimmed V and J ends, which lost 3 bases and 0 bases, there was a span of 6 bases.